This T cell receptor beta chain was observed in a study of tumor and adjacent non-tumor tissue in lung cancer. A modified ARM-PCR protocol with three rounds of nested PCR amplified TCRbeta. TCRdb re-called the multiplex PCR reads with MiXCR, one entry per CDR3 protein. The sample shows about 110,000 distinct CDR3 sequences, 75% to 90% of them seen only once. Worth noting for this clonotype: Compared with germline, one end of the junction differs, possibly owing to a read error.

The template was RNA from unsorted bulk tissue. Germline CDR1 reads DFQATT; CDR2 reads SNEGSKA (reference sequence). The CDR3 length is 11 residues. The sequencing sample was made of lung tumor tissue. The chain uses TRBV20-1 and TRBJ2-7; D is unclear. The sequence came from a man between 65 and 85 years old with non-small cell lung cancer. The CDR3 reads CSESVSYEQCF. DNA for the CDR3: TGCAGTGAGAGCGTGTCTTACGAGCAGTGCTTC.